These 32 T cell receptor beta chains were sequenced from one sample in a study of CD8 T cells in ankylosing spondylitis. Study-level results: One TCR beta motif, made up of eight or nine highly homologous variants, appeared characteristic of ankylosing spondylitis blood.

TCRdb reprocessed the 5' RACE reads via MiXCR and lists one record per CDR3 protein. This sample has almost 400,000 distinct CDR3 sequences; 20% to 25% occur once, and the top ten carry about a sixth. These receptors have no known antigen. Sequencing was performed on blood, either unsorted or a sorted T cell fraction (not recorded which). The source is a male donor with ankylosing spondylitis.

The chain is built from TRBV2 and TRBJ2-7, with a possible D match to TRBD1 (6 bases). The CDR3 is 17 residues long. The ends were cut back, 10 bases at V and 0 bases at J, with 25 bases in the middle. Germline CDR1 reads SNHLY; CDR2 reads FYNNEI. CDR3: CATSRGTPGSGSYEQYF. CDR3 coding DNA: TGTGCCACCTCCCGTGGGACACCGGGGTCGGGCTCCTACGAGCAGTACTTC.

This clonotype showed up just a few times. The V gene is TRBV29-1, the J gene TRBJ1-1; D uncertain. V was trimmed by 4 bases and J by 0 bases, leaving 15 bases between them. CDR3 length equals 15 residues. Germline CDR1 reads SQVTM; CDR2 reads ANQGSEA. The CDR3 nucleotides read TGCAGCGTTGTCATTTCCCAGCTTTTGAACACTGAAGCTTTCTTT. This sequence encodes CSVVISQLLNTEAFF.

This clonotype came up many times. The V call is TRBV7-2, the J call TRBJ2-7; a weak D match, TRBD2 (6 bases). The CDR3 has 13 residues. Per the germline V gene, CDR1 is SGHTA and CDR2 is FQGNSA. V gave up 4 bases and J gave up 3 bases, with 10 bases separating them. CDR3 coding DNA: TGTGCCAGCAGCTCAAGCGGGTTCTACGAGCAGTACTTC. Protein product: CASSSSGFYEQYF. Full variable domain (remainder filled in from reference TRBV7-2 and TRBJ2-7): GAGVSQSPSNKVTEKGKDVELRCDPISGHTALYWYRQSLGQGLEFLIYFQGNSAPDKSGLPSDRFSAERTGGSVSTLTIQRTQQEDSAVYLCASSSSGFYEQYFGPGTRLTVT.

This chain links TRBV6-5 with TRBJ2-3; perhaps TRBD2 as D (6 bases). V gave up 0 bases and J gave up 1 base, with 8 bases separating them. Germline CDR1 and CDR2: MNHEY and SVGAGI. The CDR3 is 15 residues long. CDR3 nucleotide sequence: TGTGCCAGCAGTTACTCGGGGGGACGCACAGATACGCAGTATTTT. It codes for CASSYSGGRTDTQYF.

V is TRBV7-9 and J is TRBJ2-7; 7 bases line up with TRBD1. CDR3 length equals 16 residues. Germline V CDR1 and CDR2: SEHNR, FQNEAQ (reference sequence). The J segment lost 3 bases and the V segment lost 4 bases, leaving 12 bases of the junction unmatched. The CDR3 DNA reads TGTGCCAGCAGCTCCCAACAGGGGCCAGGGGGCTACGAGCAGTACTTC. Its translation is CASSSQQGPGGYEQYF.

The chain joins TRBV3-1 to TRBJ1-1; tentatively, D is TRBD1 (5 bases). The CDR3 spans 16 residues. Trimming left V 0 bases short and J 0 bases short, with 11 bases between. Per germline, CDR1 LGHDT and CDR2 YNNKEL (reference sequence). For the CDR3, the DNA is TGTGCCAGCAGCCAAGATGGGGCACGGATGAACACTGAAGCTTTCTTT. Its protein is CASSQDGARMNTEAFF.

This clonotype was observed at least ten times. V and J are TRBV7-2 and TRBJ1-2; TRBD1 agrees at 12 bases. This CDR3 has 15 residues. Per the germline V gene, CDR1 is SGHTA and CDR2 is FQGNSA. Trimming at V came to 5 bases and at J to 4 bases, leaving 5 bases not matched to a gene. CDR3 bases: TGTGCCAGCAGCGAAGGGGGACAGGGGGCCTATGGCTACACCTTC. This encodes CASSEGGQGAYGYTF.

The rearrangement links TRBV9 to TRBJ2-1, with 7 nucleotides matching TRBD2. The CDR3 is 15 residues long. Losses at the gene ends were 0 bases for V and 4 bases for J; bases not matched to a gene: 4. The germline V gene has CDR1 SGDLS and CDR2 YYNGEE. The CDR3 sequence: CASSVEGTIYNEQFF. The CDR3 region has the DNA TGTGCCAGCAGCGTAGAAGGGACTATTTACAATGAGCAGTTCTTC.

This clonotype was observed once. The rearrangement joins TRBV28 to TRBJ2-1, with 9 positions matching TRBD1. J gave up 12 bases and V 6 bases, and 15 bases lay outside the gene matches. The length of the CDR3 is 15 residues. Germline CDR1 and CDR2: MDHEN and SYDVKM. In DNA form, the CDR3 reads TGTGCCAGCAGCAGTACAGGGGGCATTACCGGGAGGCAGTTCTTC. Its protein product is CASSSTGGITGRQFF.

The CDR3 sequence is CSVRGTENSPLHF. In DNA form, the CDR3 reads TGCAGCGTTCGAGGGACAGAGAATTCACCCCTCCACTTT. The V and J genes are TRBV29-1 and TRBJ1-6, with 7 nucleotides matching TRBD1. With 5 bases clipped from V and 7 bases from J, the junction kept 5 bases outside the gene matches. Germline V CDR1 and CDR2: SQVTM, ANQGSEA. The CDR3 has 13 amino acids.

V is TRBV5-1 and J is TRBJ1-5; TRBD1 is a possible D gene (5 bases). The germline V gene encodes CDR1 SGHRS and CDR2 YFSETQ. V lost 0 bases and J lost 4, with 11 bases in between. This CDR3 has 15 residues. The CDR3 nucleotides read TGCGCCAGCAGCTTGGGGACGGAGGGGAATCAGCCCCAGCATTTT. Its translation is CASSLGTEGNQPQHF.

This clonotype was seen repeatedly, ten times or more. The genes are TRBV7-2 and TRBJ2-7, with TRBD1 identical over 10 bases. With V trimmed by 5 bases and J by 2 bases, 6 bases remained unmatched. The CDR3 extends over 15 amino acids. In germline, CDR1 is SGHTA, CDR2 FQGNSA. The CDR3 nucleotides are TGTGCCAGCAGCCTGGGACAGGGGATGGCCTACGAGCAGTACTTC. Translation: CASSLGQGMAYEQYF.

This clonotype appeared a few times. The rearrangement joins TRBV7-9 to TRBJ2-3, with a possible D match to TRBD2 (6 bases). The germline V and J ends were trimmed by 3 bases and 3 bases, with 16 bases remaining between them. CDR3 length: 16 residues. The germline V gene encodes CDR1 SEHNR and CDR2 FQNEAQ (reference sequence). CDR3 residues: CASSFSDRGWTDTQYF. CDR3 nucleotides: TGTGCCAGCAGCTTTTCGGATCGGGGGTGGACAGATACGCAGTATTTT.

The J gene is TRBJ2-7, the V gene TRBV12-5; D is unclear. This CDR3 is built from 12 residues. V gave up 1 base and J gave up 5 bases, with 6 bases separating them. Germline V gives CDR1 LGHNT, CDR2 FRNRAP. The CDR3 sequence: CASGLGQDEQYF. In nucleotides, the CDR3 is TGTGCTAGTGGTTTGGGGCAGGACGAGCAGTACTTC.

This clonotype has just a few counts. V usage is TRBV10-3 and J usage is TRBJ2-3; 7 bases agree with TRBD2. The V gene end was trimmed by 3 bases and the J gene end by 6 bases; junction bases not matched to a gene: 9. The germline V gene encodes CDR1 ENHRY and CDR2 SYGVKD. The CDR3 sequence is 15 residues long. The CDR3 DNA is TGTGCCATCAGTGACCCACTTCGGGAGGCTGATACGCAGTATTTT. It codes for CAISDPLREADTQYF.

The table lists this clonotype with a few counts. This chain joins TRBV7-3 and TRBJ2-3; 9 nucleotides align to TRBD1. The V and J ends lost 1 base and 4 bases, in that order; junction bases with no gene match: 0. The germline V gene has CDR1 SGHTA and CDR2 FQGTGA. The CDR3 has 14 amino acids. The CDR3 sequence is CASSLRTGADTQYF. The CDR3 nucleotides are TGTGCCAGCAGCTTAAGGACAGGGGCAGATACGCAGTATTTT.

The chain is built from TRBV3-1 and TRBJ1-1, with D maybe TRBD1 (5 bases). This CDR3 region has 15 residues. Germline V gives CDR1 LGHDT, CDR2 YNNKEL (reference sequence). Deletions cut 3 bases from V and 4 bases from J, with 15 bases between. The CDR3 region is CASSHRGDGGTEAFF. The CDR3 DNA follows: TGTGCCAGCAGCCACCGGGGCGACGGCGGCACTGAAGCTTTCTTT.

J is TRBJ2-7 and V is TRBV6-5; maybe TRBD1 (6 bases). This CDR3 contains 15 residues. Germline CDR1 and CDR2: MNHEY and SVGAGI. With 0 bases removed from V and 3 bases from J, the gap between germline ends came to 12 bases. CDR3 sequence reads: CASSYSAGARYEQYF. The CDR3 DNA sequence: TGTGCCAGCAGTTACTCAGCAGGGGCCCGCTACGAGCAGTACTTC.

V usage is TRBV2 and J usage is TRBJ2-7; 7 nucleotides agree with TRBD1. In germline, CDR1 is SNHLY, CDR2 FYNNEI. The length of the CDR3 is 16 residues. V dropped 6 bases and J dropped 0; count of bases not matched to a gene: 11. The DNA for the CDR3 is TGTGCCAGCAGGCCCGGGACAGAAGCTAGCTCCTACGAGCAGTACTTC. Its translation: CASRPGTEASSYEQYF.

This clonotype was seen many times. The CDR3 reads CSVSASGSHEQYF. Here the CDR3 DNA reads TGCAGCGTTTCGGCTAGCGGGTCCCACGAGCAGTACTTC. The chain has TRBV29-1 and TRBJ2-7, with 8 nucleotides matching TRBD2. Germline V gene sequence: CDR1 SQVTM, CDR2 ANQGSEA. This CDR3 comprises 13 residues. Losses at the gene ends were 5 bases for V and 5 bases for J; bases not matched to a gene: 8.

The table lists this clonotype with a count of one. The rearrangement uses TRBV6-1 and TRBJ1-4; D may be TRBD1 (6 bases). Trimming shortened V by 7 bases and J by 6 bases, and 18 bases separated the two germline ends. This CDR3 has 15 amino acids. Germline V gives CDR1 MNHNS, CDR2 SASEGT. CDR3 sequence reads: CASTASQGNYEKLFF. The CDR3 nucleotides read TGTGCCAGCACCGCCTCACAGGGAAACTATGAAAAACTGTTTTTT.

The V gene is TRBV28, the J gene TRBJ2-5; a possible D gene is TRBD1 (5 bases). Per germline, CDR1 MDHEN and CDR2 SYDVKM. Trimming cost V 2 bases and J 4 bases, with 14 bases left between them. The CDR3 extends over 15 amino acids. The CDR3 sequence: CASSLDASRAETQYF. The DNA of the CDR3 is TGTGCCAGCAGTTTAGACGCCAGCAGGGCAGAGACCCAGTACTTC.

The CDR3 is CASSLVAGVSEQYF. The CDR3 DNA follows: TGTGCCAGCAGCTTAGTAGCGGGAGTGAGCGAGCAGTACTTC. The V call is TRBV7-2, the J call TRBJ2-7; 9 bases line up with TRBD2. V lost 1 base, J lost 6 bases, and 4 bases stayed unmatched. The germline gives CDR1 SGHTA, CDR2 FQGNSA. CDR3 length: 14 residues. The full variable domain, with the rest looked up from reference TRBV7-2 and TRBJ2-7, is GAGVSQSPSNKVTEKGKDVELRCDPISGHTALYWYRQSLGQGLEFLIYFQGNSAPDKSGLPSDRFSAERTGGSVSTLTIQRTQQEDSAVYLCASSLVAGVSEQYFGPGTRLTVT.

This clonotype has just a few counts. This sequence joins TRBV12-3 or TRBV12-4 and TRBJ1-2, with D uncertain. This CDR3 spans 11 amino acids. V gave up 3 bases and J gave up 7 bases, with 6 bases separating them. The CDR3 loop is CASSFHSGYTF. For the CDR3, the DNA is TGTGCCAGCAGTTTTCATTCTGGCTACACCTTC.

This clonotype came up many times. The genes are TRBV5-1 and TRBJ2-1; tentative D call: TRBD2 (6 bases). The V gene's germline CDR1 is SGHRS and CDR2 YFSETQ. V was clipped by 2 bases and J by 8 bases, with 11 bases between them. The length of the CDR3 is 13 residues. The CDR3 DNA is TGCGCCAGCAGCTTCATCCCGGGGGATGAGCAGTTCTTC. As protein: CASSFIPGDEQFF.

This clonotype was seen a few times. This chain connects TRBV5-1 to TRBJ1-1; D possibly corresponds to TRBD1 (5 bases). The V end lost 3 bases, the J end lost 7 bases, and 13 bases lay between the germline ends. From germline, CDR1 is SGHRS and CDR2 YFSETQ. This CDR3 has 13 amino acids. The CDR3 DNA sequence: TGCGCCAGCAGCTCGCTGGGGGAGGTTGAAGCTTTCTTT. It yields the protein CASSSLGEVEAFF.

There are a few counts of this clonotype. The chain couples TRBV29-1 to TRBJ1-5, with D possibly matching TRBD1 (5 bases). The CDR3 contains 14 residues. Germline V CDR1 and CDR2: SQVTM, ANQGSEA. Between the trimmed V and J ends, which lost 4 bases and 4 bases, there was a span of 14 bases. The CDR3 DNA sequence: TGCAGCGTTGTCGACCGGGACTATAATCAGCCCCAGCATTTT. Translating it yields CSVVDRDYNQPQHF. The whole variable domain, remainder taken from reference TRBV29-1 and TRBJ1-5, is SAVISQKPSRDICQRGTSLTIQCQVDSQVTMMFWYRQQPGQSLTLIATANQGSEATYESGFVIDKFPISRPNLTFSTLTVSNMSPEDSSIYLCSVVDRDYNQPQHFGDGTRLSIL.

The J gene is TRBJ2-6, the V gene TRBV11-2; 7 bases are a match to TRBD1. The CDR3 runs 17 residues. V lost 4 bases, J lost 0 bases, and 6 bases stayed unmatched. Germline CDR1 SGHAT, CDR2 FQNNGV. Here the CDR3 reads CASSSITGVSGANVLTF. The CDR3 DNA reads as TGTGCCAGCAGCTCAATCACAGGGGTCTCTGGGGCCAACGTCCTGACTTTC.

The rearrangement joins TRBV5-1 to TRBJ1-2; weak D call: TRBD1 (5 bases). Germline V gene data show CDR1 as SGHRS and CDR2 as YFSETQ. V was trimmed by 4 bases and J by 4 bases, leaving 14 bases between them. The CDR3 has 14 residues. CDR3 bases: TGCGCCAGCAGCCCGGGACCGGAATCCTATGGCTACACCTTC. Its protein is CASSPGPESYGYTF.

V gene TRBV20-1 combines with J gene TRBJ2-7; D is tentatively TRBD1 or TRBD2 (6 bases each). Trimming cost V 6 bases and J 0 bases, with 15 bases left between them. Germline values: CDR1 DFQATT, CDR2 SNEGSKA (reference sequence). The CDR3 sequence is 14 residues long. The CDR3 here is CSAGGSKSSYEQYF. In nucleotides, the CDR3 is TGCAGTGCCGGGGGCAGCAAGAGCTCCTACGAGCAGTACTTC.

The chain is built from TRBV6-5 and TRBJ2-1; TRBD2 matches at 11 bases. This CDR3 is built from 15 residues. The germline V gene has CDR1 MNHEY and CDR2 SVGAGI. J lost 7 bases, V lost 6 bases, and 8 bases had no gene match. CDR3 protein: CASRLLAGVGNEQFF. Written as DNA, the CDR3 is TGTGCCAGCAGGTTACTAGCGGGAGTCGGTAATGAGCAGTTCTTC.

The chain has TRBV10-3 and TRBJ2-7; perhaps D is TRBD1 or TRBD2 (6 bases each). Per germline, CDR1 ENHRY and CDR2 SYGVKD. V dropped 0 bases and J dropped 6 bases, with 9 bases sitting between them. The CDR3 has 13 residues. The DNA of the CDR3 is TGTGCCATCAGTGAGTCTCGGGGGCTCGAGCAGTACTTC. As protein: CAISESRGLEQYF.